Sequencing of this T cell receptor beta chain was carried out in a study of OX40 agonist ivuxolimab in advanced cancers. Assay used: immunoSEQ multiplex PCR; TCRdb lists only in-frame clones, some missing. The table includes under 25,000 clones, just over 85% detected once. Germline-derived CDR1 and CDR2 are SNHLY and FYNNEI. With 10 bases clipped from V and 2 bases from J, the junction kept 8 bases outside the gene matches. The CDR3 length is 15 residues. The TCR was taken from an adult with an advanced solid tumor such as melanoma, head and neck, liver or kidney cancer. The V and J genes are TRBV2 and TRBJ1-3; 10 bases fit TRBD1. Sequenced here: CD4+ or CD8+ T cells sorted from blood, sampled in a trial of the OX40 agonist ivuxolimab. CDR3 loop: CANQRQGATGNTIYF. CDR3 nucleotide sequence: TGTGCCAACCAACGACAGGGGGCAACTGGAAACACCATATATTTT.